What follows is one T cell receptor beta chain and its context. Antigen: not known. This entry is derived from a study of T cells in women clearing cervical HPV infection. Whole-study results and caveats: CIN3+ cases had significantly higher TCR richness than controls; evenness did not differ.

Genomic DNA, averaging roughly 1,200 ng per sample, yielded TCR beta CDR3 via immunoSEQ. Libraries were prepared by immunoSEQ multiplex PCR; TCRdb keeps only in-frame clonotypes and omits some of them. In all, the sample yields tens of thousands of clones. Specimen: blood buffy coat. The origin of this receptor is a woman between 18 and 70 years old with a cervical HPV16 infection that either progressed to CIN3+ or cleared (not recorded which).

The sequenced CDR3 bases are TGCGCCAGCAGACTTGACACCTACAATGAG. The encoded protein is CASRLDTYNE. The CDR3 in full is CASRLDTYNEQFF. The V and J genes are TRBV5-1 and TRBJ2-1; no definite D call. The observed sequence ends 3 residues before the CDR3 terminus, with the missing tail filled in from the germline J gene. Germline V gene lookup returns CDR1 SGHRS and CDR2 YFSETQ. Trimming removed 5 bases from V and 2 bases from J, with 8 bases in between. The CDR3 sequence is 13 residues long. The full variable domain, with the rest looked up from reference TRBV5-1 and TRBJ2-1, is KAGVTQTPRYLIKTRGQQVTLSCSPISGHRSVSWYQQTPGQGLQFLFEYFSETQRNKGNFPGRFSGRQFSNSRSEMNVSTLELGDSALYLCASRLDTYNEQFFGPGTRLTVL.